The entry below gives a single T cell receptor beta chain sequence along with its context. The record originates from a study of T cells in localized non-small cell lung cancer. Data came from immunoSEQ multiplex PCR; TCRdb stores just in-frame clones and leaves some out. The sample lists tens of thousands of clones, less than 85% occurring once. The specimen was PBMCs, collected before any cancer treatment. This clonotype was sampled from a woman aged 35-75 years with stage II lung adenocarcinoma.

CDR3 amino acids: CASSPATGRSSYEQYF. The CDR3 DNA follows: TGTGCCAGCAGCCCCGCCACGGGACGAAGCTCCTACGAGCAGTACTTC. This chain uses TRBV5-4 with TRBJ2-7, with D perhaps given as TRBD1 or TRBD2 (5 bases each). The CDR3 has 16 amino acids. V lost 4 bases and J lost 0, with 17 bases in between. The V gene's germline CDR1 is SGHNT and CDR2 YYREEE (reference sequence).